These 10 T cell receptor beta chains came from one sample sequenced in a study of T cells after yellow fever vaccination. A single record per CDR3 protein comes from TCRdb applying MiXCR to the 5' RACE reads. Counted here are hundreds of thousands of distinct CDR3 sequences, approximately 4% occurring once; the ten biggest clones make up around 25%. The sample in question was PBMCs, obtained 5 days after the yellow fever booster vaccination. These TCRs come from a man aged 18 to 35 who received the YFV17D yellow fever vaccine.

The genes are TRBV15 and TRBJ1-2; no firm D call. Germline assignment: CDR1 LNHNV and CDR2 YYDKDF (reference sequence). Trimming removed 0 bases at V and 3 bases at J, with 11 bases between. The CDR3 spans 15 residues. Here the CDR3 DNA reads TGTGCCACCAGCAGAGATCCCGGAGCCGACTATGGCTACACCTTC. Encoded protein: CATSRDPGADYGYTF.

This clonotype was counted between two and nine times. V usage is TRBV6-6 and J usage is TRBJ1-1, with 7 bases fitting TRBD1. V was clipped by 4 bases and J by 5 bases; unmatched bases: 7. This CDR3 region has 14 residues. The germline V gene encodes CDR1 MNHNY and CDR2 SVGAGI (reference sequence). CDR3 bases: TGTGCCAGCAGTTGGAACCCAGGGGGGACTGAAGCTTTCTTT. It translates to CASSWNPGGTEAFF.

Comments on this clonotype: The germline gene is not matched at one end of the junction; a read error may be the cause. The rearrangement joins TRBV7-3 to TRBJ2-5; D is ambiguous. Germline V gene sequence: CDR1 SGHTA, CDR2 FQGTGA. This CDR3 comprises 9 residues. CDR3 amino acids: CASSLGPPF. The CDR3 DNA reads TGTGCCAGCAGCTTGGGCCCCCCCTTC. The full variable domain, in which reference TRBV7-3 and TRBJ2-5 provide the parts outside the CDR3, is GAGVSQTPSNKVTEKGKYVELRCDPISGHTALYWYRQSLGQGPEFLIYFQGTGAADDSGLPNDRFFAVRPEGSVSTLKIQRTERGDSAVYLCASSLGPPFGPGTRLLVL.

This clonotype showed up just a few times. This chain links TRBV5-1 with TRBJ2-3; no clear D. This CDR3 contains 18 residues. V lost 4 bases and J 2 bases, leaving 23 bases between the germline ends. Germline assignment: CDR1 SGHRS and CDR2 YFSETQ. CDR3 in DNA: TGCGCCAGCAGCCCCGGTTATTTAACCGACAAACACACAGATACGCAGTATTTT. Amino acid sequence: CASSPGYLTDKHTDTQYF.

This clonotype has just a few counts. V usage is TRBV5-4 and J usage is TRBJ2-1, with unresolved D. The CDR3 runs to 14 residues. Germline V gene sequence: CDR1 SGHNT, CDR2 YYREEE (reference sequence). V lost 2 bases and J 8 bases, leaving 14 bases between the germline ends. The CDR3 reads CASSFSTGADEQFF. Written as DNA, the CDR3 is TGTGCCAGCAGCTTCTCAACGGGCGCGGATGAGCAGTTCTTC.

The chain links TRBV11-2 to TRBJ2-2, with a weak D call TRBD1 (6 bases). V was cut by 5 bases and J by 2 bases, with 15 bases left in between. The germline V gene encodes CDR1 SGHAT and CDR2 FQNNGV. The CDR3 has 16 amino acids. CDR3 residues: CASSPSGTPNTGELFF. DNA for the CDR3: TGTGCCAGCAGCCCGTCCGGGACACCAAACACCGGGGAGCTGTTTTTT.

The sample holds a few counts of this clonotype. The chain recombines TRBV5-1 with TRBJ1-1, with 8 positions matching TRBD1. J lost 1 base, V lost 4 bases, and 6 bases had no gene match. This CDR3 spans 15 amino acids. Germline CDR1 SGHRS, CDR2 YFSETQ. This CDR3 is CASSKGQGTNTEAFF. The CDR3 nucleotides are TGCGCCAGCAGCAAAGGACAGGGAACGAACACTGAAGCTTTCTTT.

This clonotype was detected a few times. This chain links TRBV7-9 with TRBJ1-2; D is undetermined. V lost 0 bases and J 8 bases, leaving 10 bases between the germline ends. Per the germline V gene, CDR1 is SEHNR and CDR2 is FQNEAQ (reference sequence). The CDR3 has 13 residues. CDR3 sequence (DNA): TGTGCCAGCAGCTTAGCGCATTGGCGGGGCTACACCTTC. It specifies CASSLAHWRGYTF.

This clonotype showed up many times. The chain uses TRBV4-1 and TRBJ1-5; TRBD1 aligns across 10 bases. CDR1 is MGHRA and CDR2 is YSYEKL in the germline V gene. Trimming at V came to 3 bases and at J to 4 bases, leaving 3 bases not matched to a gene. The CDR3 is 15 residues long. The CDR3 is CASSHAGQGNQPQHF. CDR3 bases: TGCGCCAGCAGCCACGCGGGACAGGGGAATCAGCCCCAGCATTTT.

This clonotype has just a few counts. The chain recombines TRBV11-2 with TRBJ1-4; 10 nucleotides match TRBD1. The germline gives CDR1 SGHAT, CDR2 FQNNGV. The CDR3 is 15 residues long. Trimming at V came to 3 bases and at J to 8 bases, leaving 6 bases not matched to a gene. This chain's CDR3 is CASSFGTGAFEKLFF. CDR3 nucleotides: TGTGCCAGCAGCTTTGGGACAGGGGCTTTCGAAAAACTGTTTTTT.